These 15 T cell receptor beta chains came from one sample sequenced in a study of blood T cell repertoires in COVID-19. Profiled with immunoSEQ multiplex PCR; TCRdb holds only in-frame clones, not every one. The table shows about 190,000 clones, with 76% occurring only once. The sample comprised PBMCs or T cells enriched from blood (not recorded which). The receptor set was obtained from a woman aged 45 to 65 with acute COVID-19.

The chain combines TRBV5-5 with TRBJ2-2, with D possibly matching TRBD1 (6 bases). The germline gives CDR1 SGHKS, CDR2 YYEKEE (reference sequence). V was clipped by 4 bases and J by 0 bases, with 13 bases between them. The CDR3 length is 16 residues. The CDR3 DNA is TGTGCCAGCAGCCCCGTTGGGGGCCCGAACACCGGGGAGCTGTTTTTT. Translation gives CASSPVGGPNTGELFF.

The chain is built from TRBV28 and TRBJ1-4, with D possibly TRBD1 on 6 matching bases. Germline V gene lookup returns CDR1 MDHEN and CDR2 SYDVKM. The CDR3 length is 17 residues. The ends were cut back, 2 bases at V and 7 bases at J, with 20 bases in the middle. This chain's CDR3 is CASSLTVAGEKGEKLFF. Written as DNA, the CDR3 is TGTGCCAGCAGTTTAACTGTGGCAGGGGAAAAAGGTGAAAAACTGTTTTTT.

This chain joins TRBV5-1 and TRBJ2-5, with 13 nucleotides matching TRBD2. The J segment lost 1 base and the V segment lost 0 bases, leaving 3 bases of the junction unmatched. In germline, CDR1 is SGHRS, CDR2 YFSETQ. The CDR3 extends over 17 amino acids. DNA of the CDR3: TGCGCCAGCAGCTTGGCCACTAGCGGGGGGGGCCAAGAGACCCAGTACTTC. Protein sequence: CASSLATSGGGQETQYF.

This sequence joins TRBV6-2 or TRBV6-3 and TRBJ2-1; 7 positions match TRBD2. Germline CDR1 and CDR2: MNHEY and SVGEGT. The CDR3 runs 13 residues. V was pared by 2 bases and J by 9 bases, with 4 bases of the junction left unmatched. The CDR3 sequence: CASSYSGGVEQFF. CDR3 sequence (DNA): TGTGCCAGCAGTTACAGTGGGGGGGTTGAGCAGTTCTTC.

The gene calls are TRBV6-1 and TRBJ2-1, with D possibly TRBD1 on 5 matching bases. Trimming took 3 bases from V and 8 from J, leaving 8 bases between them. The length of the CDR3 is 12 residues. Germline V gene data show CDR1 as MNHNS and CDR2 as SASEGT. The CDR3 region is CASSDRAHEQFF. The DNA of the CDR3 is TGTGCCAGCAGTGACAGGGCCCATGAGCAGTTCTTC.

This clone was detected only a few times. This rearrangement joins TRBV9 to TRBJ1-2; no clear D. V was trimmed by 4 bases and J by 3 bases, leaving 16 bases between them. CDR3 length equals 15 residues. CDR1 SGDLS and CDR2 YYNGEE come from the germline V gene. The CDR3: CASSPQVNPDYGYTF. CDR3 sequence (DNA): TGTGCCAGCAGCCCCCAGGTGAATCCTGACTATGGCTACACCTTC.

The chain links TRBV21-1 to TRBJ1-1. TRBV21-1 is labeled a pseudogene. This CDR3 spans 13 amino acids. Written as DNA, the CDR3 is TGTGCCAGCAGCTCTCCTCCGAACACTGAAGCTTTCTTT. This translates into CASSSPPNTEAFF.

In nucleotides, the CDR3 is TGTGCCAGCAGCACCTTCCGGGACACAAGCACAGATACGCAGTATTTT. It specifies CASSTFRDTSTDTQYF. The chain couples TRBV9 to TRBJ2-3; D is possibly TRBD1 (6 bases). From germline, CDR1 is SGDLS and CDR2 YYNGEE. The CDR3 contains 16 residues. V was clipped by 4 bases and J by 0 bases, with 15 bases between them.

This clone has just one count. The V gene is TRBV3-1 (or the pseudogene TRBV3-2), the J gene TRBJ1-4; 9 bases agree with TRBD1. This CDR3 has 14 residues. Germline V CDR1 and CDR2: LGHDT, YNNKEL (reference sequence). V shed 4 bases and J 6 bases; nucleotides not matched to a gene: 3. The CDR3 region has the DNA TGTGCCAGCAGCCCTACAGGGGGCGATGAAAAACTGTTTTTT. It translates to CASSPTGGDEKLFF.

This clone was counted a single time. The gene calls are TRBV19 and TRBJ1-5; 9 bases match TRBD1. The germline V gene encodes CDR1 LNHDA and CDR2 SQIVND (reference sequence). This CDR3 contains 14 residues. Trimming took 5 bases from V and 7 from J; bases not matched to a gene: 6. CDR3 nucleotide sequence: TGTGCCAGTAGTCCGGACAGGGGAGAACAGCCCCAGCATTTT. Its translation is CASSPDRGEQPQHF.

This rearrangement joins TRBV7-8 to TRBJ2-5; maybe TRBD2 (6 bases). Trimming pared 2 bases from V and 7 bases from J, leaving 11 bases between. This CDR3 has 13 amino acids. The germline CDR1 and CDR2 sequences are SGHVS and FQNEAQ. CDR3 in DNA: TGTGCCAGCAGCTTAACGGGACTCGGGACCCAGTACTTC. Encoded protein: CASSLTGLGTQYF.

The rearrangement uses TRBV18 and TRBJ2-5; D is perhaps TRBD2 (6 bases). Germline assignment: CDR1 KGHSH and CDR2 LQKENI. V dropped 2 bases and J dropped 4 bases, with 11 bases sitting between them. The length of the CDR3 is 14 residues. CDR3 DNA sequence: TGTGCCAGCTCACCAATTGGGGGGAGAGAGACCCAGTACTTC. This gives the protein CASSPIGGRETQYF.

This clone was observed a handful of times. The V gene is TRBV7-2, the J gene TRBJ1-2, with TRBD1 matching over 8 bases. CDR3 size: 15 residues. Trimming took 4 bases from V and 2 from J; bases not matched to a gene: 6. Germline V gene data show CDR1 as SGHTA and CDR2 as FQGNSA. The CDR3 DNA reads TGTGCCAGCAGCTCCCTGGGACAGGCGAACTATGGCTACACCTTC. Its translation is CASSSLGQANYGYTF.

J is TRBJ1-5 and V is TRBV4-1; D not resolved. This CDR3 contains 16 residues. Trimming removed 0 bases at V and 0 bases at J, with 9 bases between. Germline CDR1 and CDR2: MGHRA and YSYEKL. CDR3 nucleotides: TGCGCCAGCAGCCAAGATCGCGGGATTAGCAATCAGCCCCAGCATTTT. Its translation: CASSQDRGISNQPQHF.

This sequence joins TRBV14 and TRBJ1-2; D may be TRBD1 (6 bases). The germline V and J ends were trimmed by 4 bases and 3 bases, with 15 bases remaining between them. The CDR3 contains 15 residues. The germline gives CDR1 SGHDN, CDR2 FVKESK. The CDR3 region is CASSPRQDQYYGYTF. The CDR3 DNA reads as TGTGCCAGCAGCCCCCGACAGGACCAATACTATGGCTACACCTTC.